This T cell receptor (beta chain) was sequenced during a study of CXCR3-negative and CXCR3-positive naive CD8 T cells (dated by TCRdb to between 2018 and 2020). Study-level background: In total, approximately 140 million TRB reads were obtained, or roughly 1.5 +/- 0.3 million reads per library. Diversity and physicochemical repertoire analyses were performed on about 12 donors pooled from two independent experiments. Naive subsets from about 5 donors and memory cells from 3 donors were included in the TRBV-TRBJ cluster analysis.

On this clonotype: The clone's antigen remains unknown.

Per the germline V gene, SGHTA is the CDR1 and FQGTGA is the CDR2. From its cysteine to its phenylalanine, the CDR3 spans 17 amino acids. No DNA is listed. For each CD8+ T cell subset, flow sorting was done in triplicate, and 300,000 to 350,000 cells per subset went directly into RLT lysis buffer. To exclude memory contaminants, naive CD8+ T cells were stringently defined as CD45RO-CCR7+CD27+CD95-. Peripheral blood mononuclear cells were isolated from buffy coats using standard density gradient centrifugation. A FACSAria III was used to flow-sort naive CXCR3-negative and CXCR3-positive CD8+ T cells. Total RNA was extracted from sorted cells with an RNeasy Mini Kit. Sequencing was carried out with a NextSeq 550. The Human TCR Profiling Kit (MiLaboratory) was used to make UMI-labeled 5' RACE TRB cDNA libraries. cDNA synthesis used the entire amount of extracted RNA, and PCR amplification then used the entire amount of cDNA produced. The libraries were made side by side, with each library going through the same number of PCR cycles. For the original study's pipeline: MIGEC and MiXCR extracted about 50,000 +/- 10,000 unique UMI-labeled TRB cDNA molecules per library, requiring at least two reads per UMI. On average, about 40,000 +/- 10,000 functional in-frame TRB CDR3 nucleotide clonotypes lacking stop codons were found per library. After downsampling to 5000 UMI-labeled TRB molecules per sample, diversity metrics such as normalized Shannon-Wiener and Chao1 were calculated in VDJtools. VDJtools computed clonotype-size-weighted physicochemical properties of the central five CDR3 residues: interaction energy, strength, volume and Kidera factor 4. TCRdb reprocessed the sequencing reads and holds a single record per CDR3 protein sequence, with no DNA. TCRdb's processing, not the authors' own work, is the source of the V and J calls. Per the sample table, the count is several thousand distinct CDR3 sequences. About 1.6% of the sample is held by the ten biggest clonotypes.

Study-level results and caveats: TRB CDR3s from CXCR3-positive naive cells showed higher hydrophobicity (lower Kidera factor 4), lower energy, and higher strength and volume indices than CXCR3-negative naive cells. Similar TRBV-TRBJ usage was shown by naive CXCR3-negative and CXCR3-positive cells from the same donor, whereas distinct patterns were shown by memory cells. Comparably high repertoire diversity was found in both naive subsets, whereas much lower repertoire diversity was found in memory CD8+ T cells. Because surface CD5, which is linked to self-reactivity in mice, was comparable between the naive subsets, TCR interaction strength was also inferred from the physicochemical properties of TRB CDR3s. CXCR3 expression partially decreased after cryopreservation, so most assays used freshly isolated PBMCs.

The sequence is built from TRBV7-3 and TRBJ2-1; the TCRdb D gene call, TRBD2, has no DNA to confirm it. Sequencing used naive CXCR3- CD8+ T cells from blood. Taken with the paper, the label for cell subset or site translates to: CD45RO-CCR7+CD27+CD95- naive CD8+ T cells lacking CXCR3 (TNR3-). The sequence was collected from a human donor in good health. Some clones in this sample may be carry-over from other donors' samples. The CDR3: CASSAHSGIISYNEQFF. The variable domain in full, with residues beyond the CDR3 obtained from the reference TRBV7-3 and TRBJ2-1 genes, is GAGVSQTPSNKVTEKGKYVELRCDPISGHTALYWYRQSLGQGPEFLIYFQGTGAADDSGLPNDRFFAVRPEGSVSTLKIQRTERGDSAVYLCASSAHSGIISYNEQFFGPGTRLTVL.